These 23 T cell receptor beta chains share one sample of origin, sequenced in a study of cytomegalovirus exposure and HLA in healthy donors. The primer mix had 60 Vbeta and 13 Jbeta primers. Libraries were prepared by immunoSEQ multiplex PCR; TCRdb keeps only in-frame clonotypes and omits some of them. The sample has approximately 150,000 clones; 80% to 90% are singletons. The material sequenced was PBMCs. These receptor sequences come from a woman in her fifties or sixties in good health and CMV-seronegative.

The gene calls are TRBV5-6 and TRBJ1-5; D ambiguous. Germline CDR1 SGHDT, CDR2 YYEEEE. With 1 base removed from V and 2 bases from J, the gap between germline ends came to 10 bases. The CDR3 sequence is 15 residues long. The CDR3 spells CASSLWGGGNQPQHF. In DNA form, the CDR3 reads TGTGCCAGCAGCTTGTGGGGAGGAGGCAATCAGCCCCAGCATTTT.

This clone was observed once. As DNA, the CDR3 is TGTGCCAGTAGTATCAACCGGGAGCGCCACGAGCAGTACTTC. Its translation is CASSINRERHEQYF. The chain uses TRBV19 and TRBJ2-7; perhaps TRBD2 as D (6 bases). The CDR3 is 14 residues long. Germline V CDR1 and CDR2: LNHDA, SQIVND (reference sequence). V dropped 3 bases and J dropped 5 bases, with 14 bases sitting between them.

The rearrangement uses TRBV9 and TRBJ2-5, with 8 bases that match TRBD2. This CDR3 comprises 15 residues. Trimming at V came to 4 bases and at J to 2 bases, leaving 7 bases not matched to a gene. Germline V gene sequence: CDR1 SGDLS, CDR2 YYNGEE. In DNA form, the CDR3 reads TGTGCCAGCAGCCAAGGACTAGCATCTCAAGAGACCCAGTACTTC. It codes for CASSQGLASQETQYF.

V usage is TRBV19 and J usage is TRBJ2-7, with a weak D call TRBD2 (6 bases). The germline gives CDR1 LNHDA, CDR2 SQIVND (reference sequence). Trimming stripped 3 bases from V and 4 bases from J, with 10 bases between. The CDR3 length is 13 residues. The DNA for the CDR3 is TGTGCCAGTAGTATGGAGCTAGCGTACGAGCAGTACTTC. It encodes CASSMELAYEQYF. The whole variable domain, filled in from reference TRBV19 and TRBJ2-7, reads DGGITQSPKYLFRKEGQNVTLSCEQNLNHDAMYWYRQDPGQGLRLIYYSQIVNDFQKGDIAEGYSVSREKKESFPLTVTSAQKNPTAFYLCASSMELAYEQYFGPGTRLTVT.

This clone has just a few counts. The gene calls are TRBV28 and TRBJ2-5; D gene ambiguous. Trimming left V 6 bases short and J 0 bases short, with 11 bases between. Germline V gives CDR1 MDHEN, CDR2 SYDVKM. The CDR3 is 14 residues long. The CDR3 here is CASSLIRNQETQYF. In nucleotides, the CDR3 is TGTGCCAGCAGCTTGATCAGAAACCAAGAGACCCAGTACTTC.

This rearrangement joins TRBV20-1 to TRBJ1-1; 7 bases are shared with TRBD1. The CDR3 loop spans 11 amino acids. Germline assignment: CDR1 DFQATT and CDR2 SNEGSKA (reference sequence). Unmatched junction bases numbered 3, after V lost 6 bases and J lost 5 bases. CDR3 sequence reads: CSAAGGTEAFF. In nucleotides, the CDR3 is TGCAGTGCCGCAGGGGGGACTGAAGCTTTCTTT.

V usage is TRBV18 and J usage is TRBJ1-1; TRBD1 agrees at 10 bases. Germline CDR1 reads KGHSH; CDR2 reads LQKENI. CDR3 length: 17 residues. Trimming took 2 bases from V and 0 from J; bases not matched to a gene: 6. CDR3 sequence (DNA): TGTGCCAGCTCACCATTGGGGACAGGGGCCGTGAACACTGAAGCTTTCTTT. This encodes CASSPLGTGAVNTEAFF.

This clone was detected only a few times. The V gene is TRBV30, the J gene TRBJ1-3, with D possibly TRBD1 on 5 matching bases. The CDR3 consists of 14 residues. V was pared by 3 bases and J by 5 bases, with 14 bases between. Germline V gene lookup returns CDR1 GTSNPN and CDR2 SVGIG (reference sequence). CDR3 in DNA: TGTGCCTGGAGCACCGGGGGTACCAGAAACACCATATATTTT. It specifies CAWSTGGTRNTIYF.

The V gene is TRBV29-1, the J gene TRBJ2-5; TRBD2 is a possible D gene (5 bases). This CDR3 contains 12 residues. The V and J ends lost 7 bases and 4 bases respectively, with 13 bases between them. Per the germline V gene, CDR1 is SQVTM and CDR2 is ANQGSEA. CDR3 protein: CSASDLGETQYF. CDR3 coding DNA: TGCAGCGCATCGGACTTAGGAGAGACCCAGTACTTC.

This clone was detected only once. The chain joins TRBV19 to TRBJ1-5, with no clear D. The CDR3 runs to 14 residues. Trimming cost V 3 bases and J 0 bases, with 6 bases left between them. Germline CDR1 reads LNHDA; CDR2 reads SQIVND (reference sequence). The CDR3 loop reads CASSITYSNQPQHF. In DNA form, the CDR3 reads TGTGCCAGTAGTATCACATATAGCAATCAGCCCCAGCATTTT.

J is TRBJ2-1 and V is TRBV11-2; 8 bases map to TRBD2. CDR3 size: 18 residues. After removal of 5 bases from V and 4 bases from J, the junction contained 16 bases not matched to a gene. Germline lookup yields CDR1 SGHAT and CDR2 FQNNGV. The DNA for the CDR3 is TGTGCCAGCAGCCCCCCGGGGCGGGGGGTCGTATCTTACAATGAGCAGTTCTTC. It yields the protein CASSPPGRGVVSYNEQFF.

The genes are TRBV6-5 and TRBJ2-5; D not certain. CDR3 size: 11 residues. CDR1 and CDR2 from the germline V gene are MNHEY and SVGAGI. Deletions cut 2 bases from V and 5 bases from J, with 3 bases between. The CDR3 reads CASSYLETQYF. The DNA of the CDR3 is TGTGCCAGCAGTTACCTGGAGACCCAGTACTTC.

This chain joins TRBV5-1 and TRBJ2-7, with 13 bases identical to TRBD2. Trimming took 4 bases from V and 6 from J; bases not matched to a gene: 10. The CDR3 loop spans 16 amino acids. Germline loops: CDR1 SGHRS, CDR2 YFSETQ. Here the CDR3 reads CASSQDPGLAGSEQYF. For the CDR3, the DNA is TGCGCCAGCAGCCAGGATCCGGGACTAGCGGGATCCGAGCAGTACTTC.

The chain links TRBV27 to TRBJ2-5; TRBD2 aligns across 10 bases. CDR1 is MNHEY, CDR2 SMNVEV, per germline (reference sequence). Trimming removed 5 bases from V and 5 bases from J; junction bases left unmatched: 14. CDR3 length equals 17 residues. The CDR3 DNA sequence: TGTGCCAGCAGTGTAGGGATATCTAGCGGGAGTGGTGAGACCCAGTACTTC. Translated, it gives CASSVGISSGSGETQYF.

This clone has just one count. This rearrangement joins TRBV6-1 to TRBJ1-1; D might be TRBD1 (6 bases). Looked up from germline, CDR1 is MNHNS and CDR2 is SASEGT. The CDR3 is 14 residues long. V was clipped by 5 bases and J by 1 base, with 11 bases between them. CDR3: CASSLQGPNTEAFF. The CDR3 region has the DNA TGTGCCAGCAGTCTACAGGGCCCGAACACTGAAGCTTTCTTT.

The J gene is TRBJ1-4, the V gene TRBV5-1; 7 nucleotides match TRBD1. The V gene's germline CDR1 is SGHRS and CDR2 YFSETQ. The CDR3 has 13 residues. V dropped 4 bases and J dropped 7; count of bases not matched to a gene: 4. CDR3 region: CASSRDRGEKLFF. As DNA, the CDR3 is TGCGCCAGCAGCCGGGACAGAGGTGAAAAACTGTTTTTT.

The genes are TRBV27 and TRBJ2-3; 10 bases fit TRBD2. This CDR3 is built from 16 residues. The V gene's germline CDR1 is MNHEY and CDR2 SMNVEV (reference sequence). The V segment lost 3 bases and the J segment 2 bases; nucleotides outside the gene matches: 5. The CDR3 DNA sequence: TGTGCCAGCAGTTTGAGTAGCGGGGGGAACACAGATACGCAGTATTTT. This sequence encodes CASSLSSGGNTDTQYF.

The CDR3 nucleotides read TGTGCCAGAAAAATCACGGACAGGCTGGACACTGAAGCTTTCTTT. Its protein product is CARKITDRLDTEAFF. The gene calls are TRBV21-1 and TRBJ1-1; the D call TRBD1 from the table was never checked on the DNA. TRBV21-1 counts as a pseudogene. The length of the CDR3 is 15 residues.

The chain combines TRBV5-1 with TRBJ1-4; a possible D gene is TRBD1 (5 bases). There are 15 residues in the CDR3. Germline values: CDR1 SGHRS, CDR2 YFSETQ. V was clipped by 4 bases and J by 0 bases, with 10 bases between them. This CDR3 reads CASSRLTATNEKLFF. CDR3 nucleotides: TGCGCCAGCAGCAGACTGACAGCAACTAATGAAAAACTGTTTTTT.

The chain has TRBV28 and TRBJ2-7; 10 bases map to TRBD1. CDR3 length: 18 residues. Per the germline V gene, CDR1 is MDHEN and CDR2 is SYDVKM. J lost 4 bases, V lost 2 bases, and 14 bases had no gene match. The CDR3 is CASSLASGQGPFGYEQYF. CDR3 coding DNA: TGTGCCAGCAGTTTAGCCTCGGGACAGGGGCCTTTTGGGTACGAGCAGTACTTC.

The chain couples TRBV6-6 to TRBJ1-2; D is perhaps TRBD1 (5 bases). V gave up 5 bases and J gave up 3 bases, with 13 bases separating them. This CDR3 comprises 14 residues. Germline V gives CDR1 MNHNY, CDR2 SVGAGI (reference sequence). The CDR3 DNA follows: TGTGCCAGCAGTAACCCGGGGGGTGACTATGGCTACACCTTC. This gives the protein CASSNPGGDYGYTF.

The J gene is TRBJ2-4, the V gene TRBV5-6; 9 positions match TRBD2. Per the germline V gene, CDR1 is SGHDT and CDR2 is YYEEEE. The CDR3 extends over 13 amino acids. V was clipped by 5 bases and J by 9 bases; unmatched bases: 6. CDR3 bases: TGTGCCAGCAGTTATAGCGGGAGCGGCATTCAGTACTTC. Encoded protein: CASSYSGSGIQYF. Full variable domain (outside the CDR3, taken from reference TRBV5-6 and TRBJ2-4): DAGVTQSPTHLIKTRGQQVTLRCSPKSGHDTVSWYQQALGQGPQFIFQYYEEEERQRGNFPDRFSGHQFPNYSSELNVNALLLGDSALYLCASSYSGSGIQYFGAGTRLSVL.

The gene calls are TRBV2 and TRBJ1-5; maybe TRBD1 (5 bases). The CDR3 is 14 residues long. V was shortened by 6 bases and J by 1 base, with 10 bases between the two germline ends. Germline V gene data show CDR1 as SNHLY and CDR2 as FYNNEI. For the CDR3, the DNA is TGTGCCAGCAGAGTAGGGGTCAGCAATCAGCCCCAGCATTTT. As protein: CASRVGVSNQPQHF.